This T cell receptor beta chain originates from a study of cytomegalovirus exposure and HLA in healthy donors. Findings and limits, study-wide: Overall, 164 TCR beta chains were annotated as cytomegalovirus-associated. Excluded: some indistinguishable V segments such as TRBV6-2 and TRBV6-3.

A word on this clone: The target antigen is unknown.

The PCR had 60 Vbeta and 13 Jbeta primers. Assay: immunoSEQ multiplex PCR; the TCRdb copy retains only in-frame clones and omits some. The profile shows about 82,000 clones, 75% to 90% of them singletons. This cohort consisted of healthy bone marrow donors. The CDR3 runs to 21 residues. Germline CDR1 is MNHNS and CDR2 is SASEGT. J gave up 11 bases and V 2 bases, and 30 bases lay outside the gene matches. The receptor was derived from a man aged 18 to 30 in good health and CMV-seronegative. The sample taken for sequencing was PBMCs. The chain couples TRBV6-1 to TRBJ2-5, with 9 positions matching TRBD1. The CDR3 spells CASSEYYLGQGQPGLPDQQYF. CDR3 DNA sequence: TGTGCCAGCAGTGAATATTATCTAGGACAGGGGCAGCCGGGACTACCAGACCAGCAGTACTTC.